This is a list of T cell receptor beta chains from one sample in a study of T cell repertoires in cytomegalovirus infection. Antigens of these TCRs are unknown. One entry per CDR3 protein, called by TCRdb with MiXCR from the reads. Here the sample spans about 480,000 distinct CDR3 sequences, 25% to 35% being singletons. The starting material was cultured PBMCs, obtained from culture after CMV antigen stimulation. These TCRs come from a human donor in good health (CMV status not recorded). Some clones in this sample may be carry-over from other donors' samples. CDR3s leave out the opening cysteine and the closing phenylalanine or tryptophan.

J,V,CDR3
TRBJ1-3,TRBV6-8,ASSYQDRGFDTIY
TRBJ2-1,TRBV6-2/TRBV6-3,ASTTSGGNNEQF
TRBJ2-1,TRBV12-3/TRBV12-4,ASSQVGSLSIQF
TRBJ2-5,TRBV10-3,AISLSGIKETQY
TRBJ1-1,TRBV7-6,ASSYNQYGTGNTEAF
TRBJ2-5,TRBV28,ASSVTGTTIQETQY
TRBJ1-1,TRBV7-2,ASSYLPGNTEAF
TRBJ2-5,TRBV6-2/TRBV6-3,ASSLFETQY
TRBJ2-1,TRBV12-3/TRBV12-4,ASTIRRGEQF
TRBJ2-3,TRBV25-1,ASSELVASGRDTDTQY
TRBJ1-2,TRBV7-9,ASSPRGDNYGYT
TRBJ1-5,TRBV6-1,ASSEAGGSNQPQH
TRBJ2-3,TRBV6-1,ASSTRQGGFTDTQY
TRBJ2-1,TRBV5-4,ASTTQGLHYNEQF
TRBJ1-4,TRBV15,ATSGNPDRRGEKLF
TRBJ2-3,TRBV19,ASSHPLGSTDTQY
TRBJ1-5,TRBV7-9,ASSLDGGQPQH
TRBJ2-7,TRBV7-2,ASSLRRIPSYEQY
TRBJ2-3,TRBV14,ASSQDTRRDRGTDTQY
TRBJ1-2,TRBV6-8,ASSYSRAGNYGYT
TRBJ2-3,TRBV15,ATSRPRGASGRAGTDTQY
TRBJ1-5,TRBV6-2/TRBV6-3,ASSYLRPQNQPQH
TRBJ2-7,TRBV29-1,SVSDFDRVPYEQY
TRBJ2-7,TRBV7-8,ASSLSSGPYEQY